Reported below is one T cell receptor (beta chain). This clonotype has only a few counts. There is no known antigen for this receptor. Base quality data are lacking; no much larger clone is found one base away. The donors were 40 or so Caucasian individuals from Russia, aged 6 to 90 years, who were systemically healthy. Around 9.9 milliliters of peripheral blood were collected from each donor into EDTA-treated Vacutainer tubes. Ficoll-Paque density-gradient centrifugation was used to isolate PBMCs, with at least 6.5 million per sample. Total RNA, at least 6 micrograms per sample, was extracted from PBMCs with Trizol reagent. For every donor, an aliquot of PBMCs went through flow cytometry to measure the percentages of naive CD45RAhigh/CD27high T cells. Library preparation employed 5' RACE. Sequencing instrument: Illumina HiSeq 2500. The second PCR ran for about 6 to 12 cycles and used a J-beta primer mix along with a sample-barcoded 5' primer. Each TCR beta cDNA molecule received a unique molecular identifier from a template-switch 5' adaptor carrying 12 random nucleotides. Each sample yielded at least 3 million CDR3-containing paired-end reads. The Mint cDNA synthesis kit, primed by a TRBC-specific oligonucleotide, was used to synthesize first-strand cDNA from all RNA. All cDNA was treated with uracil-DNA glycosylase and then went through a first 18-cycle PCR with the universal primers M1SS and BC2_uni_R. On the authors' methods: For normalization, 1 million high-quality reads were randomly selected from each sample, with every read carrying a distinct molecular identifier. Instead of being binned into consensus sequences, reads that shared molecular identifiers were thrown out. MiTCR, run with a Q25 quality threshold and the strictest error-elimination algorithm, handled CDR3 identification, clonotype clustering and error correction. A nonparametric unseen species model with Euler transformation was used to estimate a lower bound on total TCR beta diversity. TCRdb applied fastp at Q25 and MiXCR to the public reads, then kept only in-frame beta chains. Each record represents a unique CDR3 protein, reported with the most common genes and DNA among its rows. The V and J calls reflect TCRdb's pipeline rather than the authors' work. This sample comprises about 1.5 million distinct CDR3 sequences, approximately 43% of them detected only once. The top ten clonotypes cover 4% of the sample.

This entry comes from a study of blood T cells in healthy people across ages (dated by TCRdb to about 2015). Background for the entire study: In model experiments, template switching captured about one uniquely barcoded TCR beta cDNA molecule for every two T cells. Using the same blood draw, the study looked at two additional independent replicas of 1 million unique cDNA reads for two donors, one aged 18 to 30 and the other aged 80 or older. Donors of different ages were randomly distributed across sequencing lanes to avoid experimental bias. Donors were grouped into four age groups: young (average about 15 years), middle-aged (roughly 38), aged (about 60) and long-lived (less than 85). Age-related changes in TCR beta repertoire diversity were measured in the study by deep sequencing normalized with unique cDNA molecular identifiers. Overall study outcomes, separate from this receptor: The CMV infection status of donors was not known, potentially confounding age-related changes in expanded clonotypes. A strong correlation was found between observed TCR beta diversity and the percentage of naive T cells measured by flow cytometry. As age increased, observed TCR beta diversity per million T cells dropped in a roughly linear way, and a significant reduction was already evident by age roughly 36. The long-lived group showed more naive CD4+ T cells, fewer expanded clones and increased TCR diversity than the aged group, suggesting age selection. Conclusive comparison of naive and antigen-experienced compartments was prevented by the profiling of bulk unsorted PBMCs. Estimates of total diversity based on one million sequenced T cells were regarded as lower bounds and as underestimates.

The V end loses 2 bases and the J end loses 6 bases, and a stretch of 7 bases separates them. CDR1 and CDR2, per the germline V gene, are SGHTA and FQGNSA. The CDR3 sequence holds 12 residues, the cysteine and phenylalanine included. CDR3 DNA only is kept here, 36 bases in frame from base 1. The specimen sequenced was blood. This chain joins TRBV7-2 to TRBJ1-1, with the D gene not confidently named. This sequence originates from a woman aged 18-29 years in good health. The DNA sequence follows: TGTGCCAGCAGCTTAAATGCTGCTGAAGCTTTCTTT. This gives the protein CASSLNAAEAFF.